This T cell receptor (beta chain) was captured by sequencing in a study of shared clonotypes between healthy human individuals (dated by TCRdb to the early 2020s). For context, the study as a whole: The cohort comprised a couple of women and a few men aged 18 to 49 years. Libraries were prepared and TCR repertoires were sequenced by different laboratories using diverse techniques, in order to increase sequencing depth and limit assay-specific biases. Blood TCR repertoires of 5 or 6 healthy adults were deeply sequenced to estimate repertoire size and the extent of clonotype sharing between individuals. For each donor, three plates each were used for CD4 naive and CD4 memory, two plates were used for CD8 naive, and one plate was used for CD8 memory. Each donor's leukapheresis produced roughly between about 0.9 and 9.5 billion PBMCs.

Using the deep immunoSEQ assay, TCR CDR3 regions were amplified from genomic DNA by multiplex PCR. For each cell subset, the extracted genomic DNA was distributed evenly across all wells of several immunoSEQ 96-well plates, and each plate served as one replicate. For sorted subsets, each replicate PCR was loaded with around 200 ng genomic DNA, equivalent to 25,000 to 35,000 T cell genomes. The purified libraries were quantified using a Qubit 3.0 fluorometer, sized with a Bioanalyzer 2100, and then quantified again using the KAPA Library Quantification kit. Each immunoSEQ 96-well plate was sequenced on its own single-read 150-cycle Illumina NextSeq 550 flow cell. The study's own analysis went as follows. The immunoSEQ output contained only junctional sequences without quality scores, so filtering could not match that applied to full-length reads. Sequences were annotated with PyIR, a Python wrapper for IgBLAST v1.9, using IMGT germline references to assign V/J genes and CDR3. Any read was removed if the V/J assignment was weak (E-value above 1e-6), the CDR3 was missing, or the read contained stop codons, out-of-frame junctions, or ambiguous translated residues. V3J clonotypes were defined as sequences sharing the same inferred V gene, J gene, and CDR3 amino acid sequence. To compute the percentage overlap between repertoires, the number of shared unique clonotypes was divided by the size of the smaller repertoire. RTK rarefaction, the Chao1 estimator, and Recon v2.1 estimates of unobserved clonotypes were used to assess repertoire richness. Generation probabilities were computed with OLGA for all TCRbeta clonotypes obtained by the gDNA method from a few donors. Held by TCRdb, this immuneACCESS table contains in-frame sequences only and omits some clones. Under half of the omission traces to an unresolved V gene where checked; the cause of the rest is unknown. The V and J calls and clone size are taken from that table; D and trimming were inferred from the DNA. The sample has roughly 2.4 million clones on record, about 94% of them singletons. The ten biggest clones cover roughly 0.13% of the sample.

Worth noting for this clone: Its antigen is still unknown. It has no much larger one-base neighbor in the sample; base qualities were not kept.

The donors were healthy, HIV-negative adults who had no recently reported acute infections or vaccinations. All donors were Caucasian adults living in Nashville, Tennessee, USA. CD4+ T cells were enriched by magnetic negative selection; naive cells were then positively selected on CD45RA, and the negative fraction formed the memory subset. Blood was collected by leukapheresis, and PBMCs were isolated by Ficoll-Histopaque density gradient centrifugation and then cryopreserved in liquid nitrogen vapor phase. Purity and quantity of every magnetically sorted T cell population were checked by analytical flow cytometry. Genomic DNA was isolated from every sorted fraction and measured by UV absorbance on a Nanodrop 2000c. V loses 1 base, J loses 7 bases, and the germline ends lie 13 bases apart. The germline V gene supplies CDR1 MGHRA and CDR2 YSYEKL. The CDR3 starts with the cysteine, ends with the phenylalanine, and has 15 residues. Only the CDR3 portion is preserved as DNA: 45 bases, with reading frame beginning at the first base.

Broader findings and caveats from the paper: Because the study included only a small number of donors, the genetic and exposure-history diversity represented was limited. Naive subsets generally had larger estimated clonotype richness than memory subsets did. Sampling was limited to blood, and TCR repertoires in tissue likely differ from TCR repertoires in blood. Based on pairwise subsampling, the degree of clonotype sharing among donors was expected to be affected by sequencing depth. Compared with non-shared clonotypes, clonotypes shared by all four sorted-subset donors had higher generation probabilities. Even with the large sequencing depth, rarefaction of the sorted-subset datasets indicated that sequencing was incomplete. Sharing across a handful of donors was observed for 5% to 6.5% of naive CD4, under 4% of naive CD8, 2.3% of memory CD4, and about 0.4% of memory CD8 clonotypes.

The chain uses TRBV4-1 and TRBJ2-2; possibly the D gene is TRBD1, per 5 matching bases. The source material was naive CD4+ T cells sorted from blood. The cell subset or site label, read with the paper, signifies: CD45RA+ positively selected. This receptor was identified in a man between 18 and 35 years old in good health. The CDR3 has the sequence CASSQVGQGYGELFF. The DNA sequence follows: TGCGCCAGCAGCCAAGTAGGCCAGGGATACGGGGAGCTGTTTTTT.